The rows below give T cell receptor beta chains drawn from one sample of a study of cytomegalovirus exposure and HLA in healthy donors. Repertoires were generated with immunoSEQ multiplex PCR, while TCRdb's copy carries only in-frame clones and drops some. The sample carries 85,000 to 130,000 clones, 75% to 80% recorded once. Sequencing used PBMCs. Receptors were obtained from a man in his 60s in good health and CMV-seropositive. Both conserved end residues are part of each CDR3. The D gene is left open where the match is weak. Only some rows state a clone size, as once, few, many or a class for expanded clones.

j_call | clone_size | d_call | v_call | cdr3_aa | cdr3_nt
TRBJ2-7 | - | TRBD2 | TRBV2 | CASTGGRSSYEQYF | TGTGCCAGCACGGGGGGGCGGTCATCCTACGAGCAGTACTTC
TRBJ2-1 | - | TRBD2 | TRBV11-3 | CASSLGDSGGANEQFF | TGTGCCAGCAGCTTAGGAGATAGCGGGGGGGCGAATGAGCAGTTCTTC
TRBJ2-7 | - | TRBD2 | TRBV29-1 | CSIRWRGEGEQYF | TGCAGCATTCGTTGGCGGGGGGAGGGAGAGCAGTACTTC
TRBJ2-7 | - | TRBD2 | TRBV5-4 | CASSRWTSGVIYEQYF | TGTGCCAGCAGCCGTTGGACTAGCGGGGTGATCTACGAGCAGTACTTC
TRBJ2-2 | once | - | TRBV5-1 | CASSLAASGAGELFF | TGCGCCAGCAGCTTGGCGGCGTCCGGGGCCGGGGAGCTGTTTTTT
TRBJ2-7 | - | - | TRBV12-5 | CASGWTYTTEQYF | TGTGCTAGTGGTTGGACATACACAACCGAGCAGTACTTC
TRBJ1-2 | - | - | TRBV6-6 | CASSYSPEIANGYTF | TGTGCCAGCAGTTATTCCCCCGAAATAGCTAATGGCTACACCTTC
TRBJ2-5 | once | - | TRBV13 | CASSSKETQYF | TGTGCCAGCAGTTCCAAAGAGACCCAGTACTTC
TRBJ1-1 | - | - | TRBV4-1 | CASSQDQLGAGSREAFF | TGCGCCAGCAGCCAAGATCAATTAGGGGCAGGGTCTAGGGAAGCTTTCTTT
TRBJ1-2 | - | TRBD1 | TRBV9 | CASSKDRGGGYTF | TGTGCCAGCAGCAAGGACAGGGGGGGTGGCTACACCTTC
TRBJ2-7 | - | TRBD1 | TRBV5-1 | CASSDGQGAVYEQYF | TGCGCCAGCAGCGATGGACAGGGGGCCGTTTACGAGCAGTACTTC
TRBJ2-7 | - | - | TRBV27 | CASSSHYEQYF | TGTGCCAGCAGTTCCCACTACGAGCAGTACTTC
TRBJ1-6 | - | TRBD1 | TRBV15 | CATSRETGVNSPLHF | TGTGCCACCAGCAGAGAGACAGGGGTAAATTCACCCCTCCACTTT
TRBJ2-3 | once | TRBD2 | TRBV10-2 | CASSESRGGAGNTQYF | TGCGCCAGCAGTGAGTCGCGCGGGGGGGCCGGAAATACGCAGTATTTT
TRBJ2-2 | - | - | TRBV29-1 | CSVANRATGELFF | TGCAGCGTTGCGAACAGGGCCACCGGGGAGCTGTTTTTT
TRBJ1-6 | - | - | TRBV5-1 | CASSFATPSARSSYNSPLHF | TGCGCCAGCAGCTTCGCAACACCCTCGGCCCGGAGCTCCTATAATTCACCCCTCCACTTT
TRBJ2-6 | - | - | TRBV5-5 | CASSPRQVNPGANVLTF | TGTGCCAGCAGCCCCCGACAGGTGAACCCTGGGGCCAACGTCCTGACTTTC
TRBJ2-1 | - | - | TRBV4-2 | CASSQEQPFRGFNEQFF | TGTGCCAGCAGCCAAGAGCAGCCCTTTAGGGGGTTCAATGAGCAGTTCTTC
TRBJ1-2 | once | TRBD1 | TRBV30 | CAWKFGTAYGYTF | TGTGCCTGGAAATTCGGGACAGCTTATGGCTACACCTTC
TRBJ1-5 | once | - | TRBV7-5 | CVRSLVGGTGSRNQPQHF | TGTGTCAGAAGCTTAGTAGGGGGGACAGGATCCCGCAATCAGCCCCAGCATTTT
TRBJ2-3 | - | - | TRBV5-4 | CASSLGGYSRGGTDTQYF | TGTGCCAGCAGCTTGGGGGGGTATTCCAGGGGTGGCACAGATACGCAGTATTTT
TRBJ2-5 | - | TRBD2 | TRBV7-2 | CASSSGLAGGYF | TGTGCCAGCAGCTCCGGACTAGCGGGCGGGTACTTC
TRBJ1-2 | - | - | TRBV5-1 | CASSWQEGANGYTF | TGCGCCAGCAGCTGGCAGGAGGGCGCAAATGGCTACACCTTC
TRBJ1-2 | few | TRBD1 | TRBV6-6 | CASNRDRGYGYTF | TGTGCCAGCAACCGGGACAGGGGCTATGGCTACACCTTC
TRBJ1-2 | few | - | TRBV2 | CASSPGAGRGYTF | TGTGCCAGCAGCCCTGGGGCAGGGCGTGGCTACACCTTC
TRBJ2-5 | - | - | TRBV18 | CASSPPDRRGETQYF | TGTGCCAGCTCACCTCCGGACAGGAGGGGGGAGACCCAGTACTTC
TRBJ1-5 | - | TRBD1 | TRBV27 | CASSLTLDRGQQPQHF | TGTGCCAGCAGTCTTACCTTGGACAGGGGGCAACAGCCCCAGCATTTT
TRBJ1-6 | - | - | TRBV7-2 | CASSFTGYNSPLHF | TGTGCCAGCAGCTTTACAGGCTATAATTCACCCCTCCACTTT
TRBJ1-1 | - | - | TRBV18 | CASSPNSW | TGTGCCAGCTCACCAAACTCCTGG
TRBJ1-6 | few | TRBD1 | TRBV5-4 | CASSRGTGNIPPLHF | TGTGCCAGCAGCAGAGGGACAGGGAACATCCCACCCCTCCACTTT
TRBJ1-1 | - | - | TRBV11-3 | CASSLQGSGTEAFF | TGTGCCAGCAGCTTACAGGGGAGCGGCACTGAAGCTTTCTTT
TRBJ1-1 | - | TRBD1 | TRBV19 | CASSATGVANTEAFF | TGTGCCAGTAGTGCCACAGGGGTTGCGAACACTGAAGCTTTCTTT
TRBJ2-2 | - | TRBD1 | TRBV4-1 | CASSQQGAQPGELFF | TGCGCCAGCAGCCAACAGGGGGCTCAGCCCGGGGAGCTGTTTTTT
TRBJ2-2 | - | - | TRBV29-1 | CSVERETLGELFF | TGCAGCGTTGAAAGGGAGACGCTCGGGGAGCTGTTTTTT
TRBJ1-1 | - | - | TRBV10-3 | CAISAAGQNTEAFF | TGTGCCATCAGCGCCGCGGGGCAGAACACTGAAGCTTTCTTT
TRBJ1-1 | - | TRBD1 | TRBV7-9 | CSSRFDRVTEAFF | TGTTCCAGCAGATTCGACAGGGTCACTGAAGCTTTCTTT
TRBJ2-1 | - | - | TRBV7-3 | CASSYFGIDREQFF | TGTGCCAGCAGCTACTTCGGGATCGATCGGGAGCAGTTCTTC
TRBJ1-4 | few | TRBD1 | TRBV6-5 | CASSVGQGAEKLFF | TGTGCCAGCAGTGTCGGACAGGGAGCTGAAAAACTGTTTTTT
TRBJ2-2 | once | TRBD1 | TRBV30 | CAWSPKGTGALGELFF | TGTGCCTGGAGTCCTAAGGGGACAGGGGCACTGGGGGAGCTGTTTTTT
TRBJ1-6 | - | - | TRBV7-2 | CASSRNTGFSSPLHF | TGTGCCAGCAGCCGGAATACAGGGTTCAGTTCACCCCTCCACTTT
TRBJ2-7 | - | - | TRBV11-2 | CASSSPNRPRDKSSYEQYF | TGTGCCAGCAGCTCCCCGAATCGTCCCCGGGACAAGAGCTCCTACGAGCAGTACTTC
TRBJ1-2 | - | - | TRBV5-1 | CASSLSQQSLNYGYTF | TGCGCCAGCAGCTTGTCACAGCAGTCTCTTAACTATGGCTACACCTTC
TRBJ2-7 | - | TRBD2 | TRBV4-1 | CASSPGTSGGHEQYF | TGCGCCAGCAGCCCGGGGACTAGCGGGGGCCACGAGCAGTACTTC
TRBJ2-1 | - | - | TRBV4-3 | CASSPTSYNEQFF | TGCGCCAGCAGCCCCACTAGCTACAATGAGCAGTTCTTC
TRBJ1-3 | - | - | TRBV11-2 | CASSLVRSSGNTIYF | TGTGCCAGCAGCTTAGTAAGGAGCTCTGGAAACACCATATATTTT
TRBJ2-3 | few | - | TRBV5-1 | CASSLGQRGTNTQYF | TGCGCCAGCAGCTTGGGGCAGAGAGGCACGAATACGCAGTATTTT
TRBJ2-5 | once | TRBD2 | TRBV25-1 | CASSEFSGGETQYF | TGTGCCAGCAGTGAATTCTCGGGGGGGGAGACCCAGTACTTC
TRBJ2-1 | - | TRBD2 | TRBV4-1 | CASSAGGLLDEQFF | TGCGCCAGCAGCGCGGGGGGCCTTTTGGATGAGCAGTTCTTC
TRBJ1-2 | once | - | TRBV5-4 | CASSSGGSNYGYTF | TGTGCCAGCAGCTCGGGGGGTTCTAACTATGGCTACACCTTC
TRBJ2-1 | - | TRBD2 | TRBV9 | CASSPRRGGVEQFF | TGTGCCAGCAGCCCAAGACGGGGGGGCGTTGAGCAGTTCTTC
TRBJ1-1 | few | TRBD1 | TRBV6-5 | CASNTGGGRSTEAFF | TGTGCCAGCAATACAGGGGGCGGACGGAGCACTGAAGCTTTCTTT